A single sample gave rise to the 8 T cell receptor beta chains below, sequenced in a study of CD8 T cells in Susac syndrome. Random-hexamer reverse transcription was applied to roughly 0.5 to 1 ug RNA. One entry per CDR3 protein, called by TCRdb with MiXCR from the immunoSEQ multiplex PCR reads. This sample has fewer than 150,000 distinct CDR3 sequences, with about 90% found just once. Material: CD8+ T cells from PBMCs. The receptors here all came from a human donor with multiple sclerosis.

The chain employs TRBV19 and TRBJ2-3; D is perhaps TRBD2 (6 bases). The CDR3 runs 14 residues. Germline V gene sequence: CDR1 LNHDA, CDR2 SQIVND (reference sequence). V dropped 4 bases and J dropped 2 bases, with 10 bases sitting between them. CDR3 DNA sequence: TGTGCCAGTAGTAAAGGGACTGACACAGATACGCAGTATTTT. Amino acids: CASSKGTDTDTQYF.

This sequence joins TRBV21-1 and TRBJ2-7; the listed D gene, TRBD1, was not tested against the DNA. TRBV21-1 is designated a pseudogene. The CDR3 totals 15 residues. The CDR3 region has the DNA TGTGCCAGCAGCAAAGGGGAAGGGGGTAGTTACGAGCAGTACTTC. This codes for CASSKGEGGSYEQYF.

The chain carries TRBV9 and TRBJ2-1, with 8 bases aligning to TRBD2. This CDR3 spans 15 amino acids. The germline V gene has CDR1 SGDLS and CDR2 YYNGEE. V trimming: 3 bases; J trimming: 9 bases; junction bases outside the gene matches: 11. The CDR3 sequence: CASSAPGLVFGEQFF. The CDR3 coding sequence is TGTGCCAGCAGCGCCCCGGGACTAGTCTTCGGTGAGCAGTTCTTC.

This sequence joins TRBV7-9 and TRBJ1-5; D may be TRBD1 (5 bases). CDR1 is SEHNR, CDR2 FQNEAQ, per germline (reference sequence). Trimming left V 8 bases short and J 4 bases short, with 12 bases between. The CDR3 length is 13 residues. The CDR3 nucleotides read TGTGCCAGCGGTTGGGGACCTAATCAGCCCCAGCATTTT. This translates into CASGWGPNQPQHF.

The CDR3 sequence: CASSLPTVYTGELFF. CDR3 DNA: TGTGCCAGCAGCTTACCGACAGTGTACACCGGGGAGCTGTTTTTT. The chain combines TRBV11-2 with TRBJ2-2, with a possible D match to TRBD1 (5 bases). There are 15 residues in the CDR3. V was trimmed by 2 bases and J by 3 bases, leaving 10 bases between them. The germline V gene encodes CDR1 SGHAT and CDR2 FQNNGV.

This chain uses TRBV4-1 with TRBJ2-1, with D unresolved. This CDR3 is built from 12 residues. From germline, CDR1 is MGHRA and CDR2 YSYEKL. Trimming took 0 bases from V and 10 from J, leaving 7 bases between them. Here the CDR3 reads CASSQDLYEQFF. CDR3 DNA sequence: TGCGCCAGCAGCCAAGATCTGTACGAGCAGTTCTTC.

CDR3 sequence reads: CASSFTGQPNTGELFF. The CDR3 bases are TGTGCCAGCAGCTTTACAGGACAGCCTAACACCGGGGAGCTGTTTTTT. The chain has TRBV27 and TRBJ2-2, with D possibly matching TRBD1 (6 bases). The CDR3 has 16 amino acids. Per germline, CDR1 MNHEY and CDR2 SMNVEV (reference sequence). With 6 bases removed from V and 2 bases from J, the gap between germline ends came to 16 bases.

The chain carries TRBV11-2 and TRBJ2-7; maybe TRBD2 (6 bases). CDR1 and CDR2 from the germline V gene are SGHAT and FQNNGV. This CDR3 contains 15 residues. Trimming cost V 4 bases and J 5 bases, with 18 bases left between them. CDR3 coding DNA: TGTGCCAGCAGCTATTTGGGACTGGCCCACGACGAGCAGTACTTC. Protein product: CASSYLGLAHDEQYF.